What follows is one T cell receptor (beta chain) and its context. Germline CDR1 is SQVTM and CDR2 is ANQGSEA. V lost 4 bases and J 4 bases, leaving 10 bases between the germline ends. This CDR3 is built from 13 residues. The data were taken from a study of blood T cell repertoires in COVID-19. Sequencing was performed with immunoSEQ multiplex PCR; in TCRdb, only in-frame clones are kept and a portion is missing. Altogether approximately 200,000 clones are present, 80% to 90% being singletons, with the ten largest covering about 10%. The sequencing input was peripheral blood. The receptor was isolated from a woman of 80 years or more with COVID-19, enrolled during active disease. V usage is TRBV29-1 and J usage is TRBJ1-4; D might be TRBD1 (5 bases). CDR3 in amino acids: CSVGQGSNEKLFF. As DNA, the CDR3 is TGCAGCGTTGGGCAGGGTAGTAATGAAAAACTGTTTTTT.